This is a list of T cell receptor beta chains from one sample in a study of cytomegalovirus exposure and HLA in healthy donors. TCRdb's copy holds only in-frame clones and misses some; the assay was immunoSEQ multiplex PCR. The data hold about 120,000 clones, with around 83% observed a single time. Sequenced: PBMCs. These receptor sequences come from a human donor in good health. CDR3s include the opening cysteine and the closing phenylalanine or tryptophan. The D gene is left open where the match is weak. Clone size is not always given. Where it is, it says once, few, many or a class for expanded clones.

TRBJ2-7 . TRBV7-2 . CAAGNPGAYEQYF TGTGCGGCAGGAAACCCGGGGGCCTACGAGCAGTACTTC
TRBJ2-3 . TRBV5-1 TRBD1 CASSEGTGPSTDTQYF TGCGCCAGCAGCGAAGGGACAGGGCCGAGCACAGATACGCAGTATTTT
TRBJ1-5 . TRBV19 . CASIGQGYVEPQHF TGTGCCAGTATCGGCCAGGGGTACGTGGAGCCCCAGCATTTT
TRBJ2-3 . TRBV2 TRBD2 CASSYTSGGSMDTQYF TGTGCCAGCAGCTACACTAGCGGGGGGTCTATGGATACGCAGTATTTT
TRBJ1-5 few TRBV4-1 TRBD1 CASSQDGTGGEPQHF TGCGCCAGCAGCCAAGATGGGACAGGGGGCGAGCCCCAGCATTTT
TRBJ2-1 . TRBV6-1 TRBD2 CASSEGPLAGAGEQFF TGTGCCAGCAGTGAAGGGCCCCTAGCGGGGGCTGGTGAGCAGTTCTTC
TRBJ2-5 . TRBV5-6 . CASSLVGQGNRETQYF TGTGCCAGCAGCTTGGTGGGGCAGGGGAATCGAGAGACCCAGTACTTC
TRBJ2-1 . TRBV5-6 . CASSLVDNEQFF TGTGCCAGCAGCTTGGTCGACAATGAGCAGTTCTTC
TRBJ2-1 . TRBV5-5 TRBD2 CASSLSASGLHNEQFF TGTGCCAGCAGCTTGTCGGCTAGCGGCCTCCACAATGAGCAGTTCTTC
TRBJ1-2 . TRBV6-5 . CASSYFAGTLGGYTF TGTGCCAGCAGTTACTTCGCCGGGACTCTGGGCGGCTACACCTTC
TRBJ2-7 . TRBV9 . CASSGGGYLSYEQYF TGTGCCAGCAGCGGGGGGGGCTACCTCTCCTACGAGCAGTACTTC
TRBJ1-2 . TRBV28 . CASSLRRGQGRFYGYTF TGTGCCAGCAGTCTCCGTCGCGGGCAGGGGAGATTCTATGGCTACACCTTC
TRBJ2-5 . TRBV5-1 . CASSLGGSRRMETQYF TGCGCCAGCAGCTTGGGGGGATCCCGGAGGATGGAGACCCAGTACTTC
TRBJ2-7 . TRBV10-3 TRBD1 CAIKRDRGRRGYF TGTGCCATCAAAAGGGACAGGGGGCGCAGGGGGTACTTC
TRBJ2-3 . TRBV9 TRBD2 CASSPGLAGAGDTQYF TGTGCCAGCAGCCCAGGACTAGCGGGGGCCGGGGATACGCAGTATTTT
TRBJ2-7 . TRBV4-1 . CASSQEGSGGISYEQYF TGCGCCAGCAGCCAAGAAGGATCGGGGGGCATCTCCTACGAGCAGTACTTC
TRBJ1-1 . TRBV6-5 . CASSLTGNYNTEAFF TGTGCCAGCAGTCTGACTGGCAATTATAACACTGAAGCTTTCTTT
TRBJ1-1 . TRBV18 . CASSPGRTNTEAFF TGTGCCAGCTCACCGGGCAGAACCAACACTGAAGCTTTCTTT
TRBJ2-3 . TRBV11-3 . CASSKRGLTDTQYF TGTGCCAGCAGCAAAAGGGGACTCACAGATACGCAGTATTTT
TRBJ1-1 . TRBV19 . CASSLVMNTEAFF TGTGCCAGCAGTCTCGTTATGAACACTGAAGCTTTCTTT
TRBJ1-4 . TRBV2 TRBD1 CASSTLGTGGEKLFF TGTGCCAGCAGTACCTTAGGGACAGGGGGTGAAAAACTGTTTTTT
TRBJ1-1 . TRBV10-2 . CATLPGGAQNTEAFF TGCGCCACCCTACCTGGGGGGGCACAGAACACTGAAGCTTTCTTT
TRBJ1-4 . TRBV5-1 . CASSSGSTNEKLFF TGCGCCAGCAGCTCAGGATCAACTAATGAAAAACTGTTTTTT
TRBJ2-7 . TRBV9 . CASSVDVGGGRYEQYF TGTGCCAGCAGCGTAGATGTTGGCGGGGGCCGCTACGAGCAGTACTTC
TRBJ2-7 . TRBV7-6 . CASSPLGAGYEQYF TGTGCCAGCAGCCCCCTGGGGGCGGGTTACGAGCAGTACTTC
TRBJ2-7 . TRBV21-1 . CARIAGGLEQYF TGTGCCCGTATAGCGGGGGGGCTAGAGCAGTACTTC
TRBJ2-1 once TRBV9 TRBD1 CASSVDFGQVHPIPVF TGTGCCAGCAGCGTAGACTTCGGACAGGTTCATCCGATCCCAGTCTTC
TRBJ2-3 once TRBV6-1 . CASSEGQWTDTQYF TGTGCCAGCAGTGAAGGACAGTGGACAGATACGCAGTATTTT
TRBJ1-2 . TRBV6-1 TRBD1 CASSPAGGQICGYTF TGTGCCAGCAGTCCGGCCGGGGGACAGATCTGTGGCTACACCTTC
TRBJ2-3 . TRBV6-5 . CASSYSRDTSTDTQYF TGTGCCAGCAGTTACTCGAGGGACACCAGCACAGATACGCAGTATTTT
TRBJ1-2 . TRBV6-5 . CASSYSWGEYGYTF TGTGCCAGCAGTTACTCTTGGGGGGAATATGGCTACACCTTC
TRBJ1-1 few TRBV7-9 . CASSPSRMNTEAFF TGTGCCAGCAGCCCTTCGCGTATGAACACTGAAGCTTTCTTT
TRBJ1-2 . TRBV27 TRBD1 CASRYLQGARDGYTF TGTGCCAGCAGATACCTACAGGGGGCGCGGGATGGCTACACCTTC
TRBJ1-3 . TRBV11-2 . CASSIPRDIHRDTIYF TGTGCCAGCAGCATACCCCGGGACATTCACCGGGACACCATATATTTT
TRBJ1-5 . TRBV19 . CAGGDTSNQPQHF TGTGCCGGCGGAGATACTAGCAATCAGCCCCAGCATTTT
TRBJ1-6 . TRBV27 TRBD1 CASRLGQGNSPLHF TGTGCCAGCAGACTAGGACAGGGGAATTCACCCCTCCACTTT
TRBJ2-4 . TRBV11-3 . CASSRSRRPRDIQYF TGTGCCAGCAGCCGTTCCCGGCGGCCGCGAGACATTCAGTACTTC
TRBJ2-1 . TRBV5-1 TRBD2 CASSLVLAGKHNEQFF TGCGCCAGCAGCTTGGTGCTAGCGGGGAAACACAATGAGCAGTTCTTC
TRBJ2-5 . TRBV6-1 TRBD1 CASSPDRSGQETQYF TGTGCCAGCAGCCCGGACAGGTCGGGACAAGAGACCCAGTACTTC
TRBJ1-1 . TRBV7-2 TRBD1 CASSTRQGSTEAFF TGTGCCAGCAGCACGAGACAGGGAAGTACTGAAGCTTTCTTT
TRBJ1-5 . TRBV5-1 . CASSVAGIYNQPQHF TGCGCCAGCAGCGTCGCCGGGATCTACAATCAGCCCCAGCATTTT
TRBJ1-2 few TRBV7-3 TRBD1 CASSLPDRDDYTF TGTGCCAGCAGCTTACCCGACAGGGATGACTACACCTTC
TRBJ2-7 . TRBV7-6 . CASSFGKGPTYEQYF TGTGCCAGCAGCTTTGGGAAGGGGCCGACCTACGAGCAGTACTTC
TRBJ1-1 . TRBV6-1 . CASSEDLSQGGRNTEAFF TGTGCCAGCAGTGAAGATTTAAGCCAGGGAGGGAGGAACACTGAAGCTTTCTTT
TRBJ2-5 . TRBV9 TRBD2 CASSIGLAGLQETQYF TGTGCCAGCAGCATCGGACTAGCGGGGCTACAAGAGACCCAGTACTTC
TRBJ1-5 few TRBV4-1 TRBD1 CASSQDPGTGNQPQHF TGCGCCAGCAGCCAGGACCCAGGGACAGGCAATCAGCCCCAGCATTTT
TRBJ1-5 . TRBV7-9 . CASSPGGTHNQPQHF TGTGCCAGCAGCCCCGGCGGGACCCACAATCAGCCCCAGCATTTT
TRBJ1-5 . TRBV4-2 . CASSQEEQPQHF TGTGCCAGCAGCCAAGAGGAGCAGCCCCAGCATTTT
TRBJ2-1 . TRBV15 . CATSRALRADGLGEQFF TGTGCCACCAGCCGCGCCCTACGAGCGGACGGCTTAGGTGAGCAGTTCTTC
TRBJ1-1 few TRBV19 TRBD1 CASSSHRGGGNTEAFF TGTGCCAGTAGTTCTCACAGGGGGGGTGGGAACACTGAAGCTTTCTTT
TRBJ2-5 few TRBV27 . CASSWRRVLGETQYF TGTGCCAGCAGTTGGCGGCGTGTCCTCGGGGAGACCCAGTACTTC